The 32 T cell receptor beta chains reported below all come from one sample, sequenced in a study of T cell responses to AZD1222 COVID-19 vaccine. The method was immunoSEQ multiplex PCR; TCRdb's version includes in-frame clones alone and lacks a portion of them. The sample lists some 140,000 clones, about 90% seen once, with roughly 2% in the top ten. The sample here was peripheral blood, taken on day 0 of AZD1222 vaccination. The receptors were sampled from an adult in good health.

The V and J genes are TRBV12-5 and TRBJ2-1; 10 nucleotides align to TRBD1. This CDR3 comprises 15 residues. Germline V gives CDR1 LGHNT, CDR2 FRNRAP. Trimming at V came to 2 bases and at J to 11 bases, leaving 9 bases not matched to a gene. The CDR3 spells CASGLLGTGALKQFF. The CDR3 DNA reads as TGTGCTAGTGGTTTGTTAGGGACAGGGGCCTTAAAGCAGTTCTTC.

The rearrangement uses TRBV6-5 and TRBJ1-2; D unresolved. V was clipped by 2 bases and J by 4 bases, with 11 bases between them. Germline loops: CDR1 MNHEY, CDR2 SVGAGI. CDR3 size: 14 residues. CDR3 DNA: TGTGCCAGCAGTTACAGGACTGCCGCCTATGGCTACACCTTC. Translation gives CASSYRTAAYGYTF.

The genes are TRBV30 and TRBJ1-1; 9 bases are a match to TRBD1. Looked up from germline, CDR1 is GTSNPN and CDR2 is SVGIG (reference sequence). This CDR3 is built from 13 residues. The V segment lost 4 bases and the J segment 5 bases; nucleotides outside the gene matches: 5. CDR3 amino acids: CAWTGTGRTEAFF. DNA for the CDR3: TGTGCCTGGACCGGGACAGGGAGAACTGAAGCTTTCTTT.

This rearrangement joins TRBV7-3 to TRBJ2-3, with TRBD2 matching over 12 bases. Germline V gene sequence: CDR1 SGHTA, CDR2 FQGTGA. Trimming cost V 4 bases and J 6 bases; bases outside gene matches: 8. The CDR3 covers 16 residues. The CDR3 coding sequence is TGTGCCAGCAGCTCGGGGACTAGCGGGTTCGGGGATACGCAGTATTTT. Translation: CASSSGTSGFGDTQYF. The variable domain in full, with the rest retrieved from reference TRBV7-3 and TRBJ2-3, is GAGVSQTPSNKVTEKGKYVELRCDPISGHTALYWYRQSLGQGPEFLIYFQGTGAADDSGLPNDRFFAVRPEGSVSTLKIQRTERGDSAVYLCASSSGTSGFGDTQYFGPGTRLTVL.

V usage is TRBV19 and J usage is TRBJ1-6; 9 bases line up with TRBD1. Germline trimming cut 7 bases from V and 7 bases from J; bases unmatched to any gene: 5. Germline CDR1 reads LNHDA; CDR2 reads SQIVND (reference sequence). The CDR3 loop spans 14 amino acids. CDR3 in DNA: TGTGCCAGTACTACGACAGGGGGAAATTCACCCCTCCACTTT. It specifies CASTTTGGNSPLHF. Complete variable domain (other parts from reference TRBV19 and TRBJ1-6): DGGITQSPKYLFRKEGQNVTLSCEQNLNHDAMYWYRQDPGQGLRLIYYSQIVNDFQKGDIAEGYSVSREKKESFPLTVTSAQKNPTAFYLCASTTTGGNSPLHFGNGTRLTVT.

The rearrangement uses TRBV4-1 and TRBJ2-7, with D tentatively TRBD1 (6 bases). The germline CDR1 and CDR2 sequences are MGHRA and YSYEKL. CDR3 length: 15 residues. V was cut by 1 base and J by 2 bases, with 12 bases left in between. CDR3 residues: CASSQVQGQTYEQYF. CDR3 sequence (DNA): TGCGCCAGCAGCCAAGTTCAGGGGCAAACCTACGAGCAGTACTTC.

The chain recombines TRBV7-2 with TRBJ2-1, with 15 bases lining up with TRBD2. Germline lookup yields CDR1 SGHTA and CDR2 FQGNSA. With 5 bases clipped from V and 8 bases from J, the junction kept 7 bases outside the gene matches. This CDR3 is 16 amino acids long. The CDR3 DNA reads as TGTGCCAGCAGCCCACCGGGACTAGCGGGGGGCGATGAGCAGTTCTTC. It encodes CASSPPGLAGGDEQFF. The whole variable domain, filled in from reference TRBV7-2 and TRBJ2-1, reads GAGVSQSPSNKVTEKGKDVELRCDPISGHTALYWYRQSLGQGLEFLIYFQGNSAPDKSGLPSDRFSAERTGGSVSTLTIQRTQQEDSAVYLCASSPPGLAGGDEQFFGPGTRLTVL.

The chain has TRBV6-4 and TRBJ1-6, with D possibly being TRBD1 (5 bases). The CDR3 has 14 residues. The V gene's germline CDR1 is MRHNA and CDR2 SNTAGT. Trimming pared 9 bases from V and 7 bases from J, leaving 16 bases between. The CDR3 loop is CASSDIPGNSPLHF. CDR3 nucleotides: TGTGCCAGTTCGGACATCCCAGGCAATTCACCCCTCCACTTT.

This clone turned up a few times. The same CDR3 can be traced to other DNA sequences in this sample. The V gene is TRBV5-1, the J gene TRBJ2-3; either TRBD1 or TRBD2 may supply D (5 bases each). V was shortened by 0 bases and J by 0 bases, with 5 bases between the two germline ends. The CDR3 covers 14 residues. The germline gives CDR1 SGHRS, CDR2 YFSETQ. CDR3 loop: CASSLGGSTDTQYF. CDR3 nucleotides: TGCGCCAGCAGCTTGGGGGGGAGCACAGATACGCAGTATTTT.

The rearrangement links TRBV5-5 to TRBJ1-5, with a possible D match to TRBD1 (5 bases). The V gene's germline CDR1 is SGHKS and CDR2 YYEKEE (reference sequence). The CDR3 sequence is 16 residues long. The V end was cut by 0 bases, the J end by 0 bases, with 10 bases between. The CDR3 reads CASSLVGGNSNQPQHF. The CDR3 DNA reads TGTGCCAGCAGCTTGGTGGGGGGAAATAGCAATCAGCCCCAGCATTTT.

The CDR3 spells CASSTGQSGKLFF. CDR3 nucleotides: TGTGCCAGCAGCACGGGACAGTCGGGGAAACTGTTTTTT. J is TRBJ1-4 and V is TRBV11-2; 7 positions agree with TRBD1. The CDR3 sequence is 13 residues long. J gave up 11 bases and V 5 bases, and 8 bases lay outside the gene matches. CDR1 is SGHAT, CDR2 FQNNGV, per germline.

V and J are TRBV4-2 and TRBJ1-5; TRBD1 aligns across 9 bases. The CDR3 spans 14 residues. The V gene end was trimmed by 1 base and the J gene end by 5 bases; junction bases not matched to a gene: 0. Germline V CDR1 and CDR2: LGHNA, YNFKEQ. This CDR3 reads CASSQGDRDQPQHF. The DNA for the CDR3 is TGTGCCAGCAGCCAAGGGGACAGGGATCAGCCCCAGCATTTT.

J is TRBJ2-3 and V is TRBV19, with D tentatively TRBD2 (6 bases). The ends were cut back, 3 bases at V and 0 bases at J, with 19 bases in the middle. The CDR3 runs 18 residues. Germline-derived CDR1 and CDR2 are LNHDA and SQIVND (reference sequence). CDR3 nucleotide sequence: TGTGCCAGTAGTATTGCTCACTATCGCGGGACTAGCACAGATACGCAGTATTTT. This encodes CASSIAHYRGTSTDTQYF. The variable domain in full, completed from reference TRBV19 and TRBJ2-3, reads DGGITQSPKYLFRKEGQNVTLSCEQNLNHDAMYWYRQDPGQGLRLIYYSQIVNDFQKGDIAEGYSVSREKKESFPLTVTSAQKNPTAFYLCASSIAHYRGTSTDTQYFGPGTRLTVL.

This clone has a single count. The chain combines TRBV5-1 with TRBJ2-7; D is tentatively TRBD1 or TRBD2 (6 bases each). The V gene's germline CDR1 is SGHRS and CDR2 YFSETQ. The ends were cut back, 9 bases at V and 0 bases at J, with 16 bases in the middle. This CDR3 comprises 14 residues. The CDR3 DNA reads as TGCGCCACCAAAGGGGGGTTCTCCTCCTACGAGCAGTACTTC. Protein product: CATKGGFSSYEQYF.

The rearrangement links TRBV6-2 or TRBV6-3 to TRBJ1-1; 9 bases are a match to TRBD1. The junction had 8 bases not matched to a gene; V was cut back by 5 bases and J by 1 base. The germline CDR1 and CDR2 sequences are MNHEY and SVGEGT. The CDR3 totals 16 residues. The CDR3 DNA is TGTGCCAGCAGTCGGGACAGGGCGGCGAGGAACACTGAAGCTTTCTTT. Amino acids: CASSRDRAARNTEAFF.

The V and J genes are TRBV24-1 and TRBJ2-1, with TRBD2 matching over 9 bases. CDR3 size: 15 residues. Per germline, CDR1 KGHDR and CDR2 SFDVKD. The J segment lost 4 bases and the V segment lost 3 bases, leaving 3 bases of the junction unmatched. CDR3 DNA: TGTGCCACCAGTGATATTAGCGGGGGATACAATGAGCAGTTCTTC. It yields the protein CATSDISGGYNEQFF.

The chain uses TRBV4-2 and TRBJ1-1; D is unresolved. V lost 5 bases to trimming and J lost 1 base, with 5 bases between them. The CDR3 sequence is 12 residues long. The germline gives CDR1 LGHNA, CDR2 YNFKEQ. The CDR3 DNA reads TGTGCCAGCAGCAGGCCGAACACTGAAGCTTTCTTT. Its translation: CASSRPNTEAFF.

This clone came up once. The J gene is TRBJ1-5, the V gene TRBV5-1; 11 nucleotides line up with TRBD1. The CDR3 extends over 15 amino acids. The trim removed 4 bases at V and 5 bases at J, leaving 5 bases unmatched. Germline V lookup: CDR1 SGHRS, CDR2 YFSETQ. CDR3 nucleotides: TGCGCCAGCAGCCGCGGGACAGGGGGAGATCAGCCCCAGCATTTT. Encoded protein: CASSRGTGGDQPQHF.

The chain has TRBV7-2 and TRBJ2-7; TRBD2 agrees at 8 bases. Germline lookup yields CDR1 SGHTA and CDR2 FQGNSA. The CDR3 totals 16 residues. Trimming cost V 5 bases and J 2 bases; bases outside gene matches: 11. The CDR3 bases are TGTGCCAGCAGCACCCAGGCCAGCGGGGGTGCCTACGAGCAGTACTTC. It translates to CASSTQASGGAYEQYF.

The chain uses TRBV5-1 and TRBJ2-3; no clear D gene. The CDR3 loop spans 13 amino acids. Per the germline V gene, CDR1 is SGHRS and CDR2 is YFSETQ. Trimming removed 2 bases from V and 1 base from J, with 5 bases in between. The CDR3 region has the DNA TGCGCCAGCAGCTTTCCAGGCACAGATACGCAGTATTTT. Translated, it gives CASSFPGTDTQYF.

The chain employs TRBV5-6 and TRBJ1-3; tentatively, D is TRBD1 (6 bases). The length of the CDR3 is 15 residues. Germline CDR1 reads SGHDT; CDR2 reads YYEEEE. Trimming shortened V by 1 base and J by 2 bases, and 10 bases separated the two germline ends. CDR3 amino acids: CASSLSGEAGNTIYF. The CDR3 DNA is TGTGCCAGCAGCTTGTCAGGGGAGGCTGGAAACACCATATATTTT.

V is TRBV7-6 and J is TRBJ2-7; 8 nucleotides match TRBD1. Germline-derived CDR1 and CDR2 are SGHVS and FNYEAQ. The V segment lost 6 bases and the J segment 8 bases; nucleotides outside the gene matches: 6. This CDR3 comprises 12 residues. CDR3 sequence: CASRNQGAKQYF. DNA for the CDR3: TGTGCCAGCAGGAATCAGGGGGCGAAGCAGTACTTC.

V usage is TRBV4-3 and J usage is TRBJ1-6; tentative D call: TRBD1 (5 bases). The CDR3 runs to 13 residues. Trimming cost V 4 bases and J 7 bases, with 8 bases left between them. Germline V gene lookup returns CDR1 LGHNA and CDR2 YSLEER. The CDR3 DNA sequence: TGCGCCAGCAGCCCTTGGGGCAATTCACCCCTCCACTTT. It specifies CASSPWGNSPLHF.

The chain couples TRBV9 to TRBJ2-3; 10 bases are a match to TRBD1. This CDR3 is 11 amino acids long. Germline V CDR1 and CDR2: SGDLS, YYNGEE. The V segment lost 6 bases and the J segment 14 bases; nucleotides outside the gene matches: 6. The CDR3 DNA is TGTGCCAGCACGGGACAGGGGACATGGTATTTT. Protein sequence: CASTGQGTWYF.

The chain has TRBV5-4 and TRBJ2-5; TRBD2 aligns across 12 bases. The ends lost 4 bases at V and 3 bases at J; junction bases unmatched: 4. The CDR3 runs to 15 residues. CDR1 and CDR2 from the germline V gene are SGHNT and YYREEE (reference sequence). DNA for the CDR3: TGTGCCAGCAGCCAAAGGACTAGCGGGGAAGAGACCCAGTACTTC. Protein: CASSQRTSGEETQYF.

The V gene is TRBV10-3, the J gene TRBJ1-5, with 9 bases identical to TRBD1. The CDR3 runs 14 residues. Trimming at V came to 2 bases and at J to 12 bases, leaving 8 bases not matched to a gene. The V gene's germline CDR1 is ENHRY and CDR2 SYGVKD. DNA for the CDR3: TGTGCCATCAGTGAGGGACAGGGGCCCTACCACCAGCATTTT. Translated: CAISEGQGPYHQHF.

This chain uses TRBV2 with TRBJ1-4, with D perhaps matching TRBD1 (6 bases). The germline V and J ends were trimmed by 6 bases and 4 bases, with 18 bases remaining between them. There are 16 residues in the CDR3. Germline lookup yields CDR1 SNHLY and CDR2 FYNNEI. The CDR3 sequence: CASSPEGGGINEKLFF. The DNA for the CDR3 is TGTGCCAGCAGCCCCGAGGGGGGCGGAATTAATGAAAAACTGTTTTTT.

V and J are TRBV5-4 and TRBJ2-7, with 9 bases that match TRBD1. Germline CDR1 SGHNT, CDR2 YYREEE (reference sequence). CDR3 size: 14 residues. J gave up 3 bases and V 4 bases, and 5 bases lay outside the gene matches. The CDR3 DNA sequence: TGTGCCAGCAGCCAGGGACAGGGAGGCTACGAGCAGTACTTC. Protein sequence: CASSQGQGGYEQYF. The whole variable domain, remainder taken from reference TRBV5-4 and TRBJ2-7, is ETGVTQSPTHLIKTRGQQVTLRCSSQSGHNTVSWYQQALGQGPQFIFQYYREEENGRGNFPPRFSGLQFPNYSSELNVNALELDDSALYLCASSQGQGGYEQYFGPGTRLTVT.

This chain connects TRBV12-5 to TRBJ2-5; the match to TRBD1 covers 7 bases. Germline assignment: CDR1 LGHNT and CDR2 FRNRAP. This CDR3 comprises 13 residues. Trimming took 5 bases from V and 4 from J; bases not matched to a gene: 4. As DNA, the CDR3 is TGTGCTAGTGGTCGACAGGGTGGAGAGACCCAGTACTTC. It yields the protein CASGRQGGETQYF.

The chain employs TRBV5-1 and TRBJ2-3; D ambiguous. Germline CDR1 reads SGHRS; CDR2 reads YFSETQ. The CDR3 totals 14 residues. The V end lost 0 bases, the J end lost 0 bases, and 5 bases lay between the germline ends. The CDR3 DNA follows: TGCGCCAGCAGCTTGGCCGATAGCACAGATACGCAGTATTTT. It translates to CASSLADSTDTQYF.

The V call is TRBV28, the J call TRBJ1-2; 9 bases match TRBD1. CDR1 and CDR2 (germline): MDHEN, SYDVKM. With V trimmed by 7 bases and J by 4 bases, 7 bases remained unmatched. This CDR3 region has 14 residues. CDR3 residues: CASTPGTGIYGYTF. DNA for the CDR3: TGTGCCAGCACGCCCGGGACAGGGATCTATGGCTACACCTTC.

V gene TRBV19 combines with J gene TRBJ2-7, with D hard to call. The CDR3 has 14 residues. The germline V gene has CDR1 LNHDA and CDR2 SQIVND (reference sequence). Deletions cut 0 bases from V and 2 bases from J, with 8 bases between. The CDR3 sequence: CASSIDGGPYEQYF. The CDR3 nucleotides read TGTGCCAGTAGTATAGATGGCGGTCCCTACGAGCAGTACTTC.